These 2 T cell receptor beta chains were all obtained from the same sample, sequenced in a study of CD8+CD57+ T cells in acquired aplastic anemia. It was genomic DNA that served as the template for profiling TCR beta VDJ and CDR3. TCRdb independently ran MiXCR on the reads; one entry per CDR3 protein. Among about 160,000 distinct CDR3 sequences listed, around half were seen once. It was patients with CD8+CD57+ cell expansion by flow cytometry who were chosen for sequencing. The material sequenced was sorted CD4+, CD8+, or CD8+CD57+ T cells (not recorded which) from PBMCs. These receptors came from a human donor with aplastic anemia.

This clonotype was seen at least ten times. The chain couples TRBV19 to TRBJ2-4, with D perhaps TRBD1 (6 bases). The V gene lost 7 bases and the J gene lost 3 bases, with 16 bases spanning the gap. CDR3 size: 15 residues. CDR1 is LNHDA, CDR2 SQIVND, per germline (reference sequence). CDR3 protein: CASKAQGLGKNIQYF. The CDR3, as DNA: TGTGCCAGTAAGGCCCAGGGGCTAGGCAAAAACATTCAGTACTTC.

The rearrangement uses TRBV7-3 and TRBJ2-7; 7 bases align to TRBD1. The V gene end was trimmed by 4 bases and the J gene end by 5 bases; junction bases not matched to a gene: 2. There are 12 residues in the CDR3. CDR1 is SGHTA, CDR2 FQGTGA, per germline. The CDR3 is CASSYQGDEQYF. Written as DNA, the CDR3 is TGTGCCAGCAGCTACCAGGGGGACGAGCAGTACTTC.